This T cell receptor beta chain is from a study of T-cell memory formation after mild COVID-19 (dated by TCRdb to the early 2020s). In the study overall: Most TCR sequence clusters were specific to one of the two donors. The cohort was made up of two young adult volunteers, one female and one male, who were previously healthy. T-cell clones expanding and contracting after mild COVID-19 in a couple of donors were tracked by longitudinal TCRalpha and TCRbeta repertoire sequencing.

In regard to this clonotype: Its antigen is unknown. Base qualities are not at hand, and no much larger clone is one base apart.

The sequencing machine was an Illumina NovaSeq 6000. cDNA libraries for TCRalpha and TCRbeta were prepared by 5'RACE using constant-segment primers, with sample barcodes and unique molecular identifiers added. RNA was extracted from every sample with Trizol reagent. Libraries were amplified in two PCR steps, with a second sample barcode and Illumina TruSeq adapters added in the second step. Sequencing of the libraries was done on an Illumina NovaSeq, producing 2 x 150 bp paired-end reads. Regarding the original processing steps: Demultiplexing of reads and collapsing into UMI-guided consensus sequences were performed with migec v1.2.7. Using mixcr v2.1.11, UMI consensuses were aligned to TRA and TRB V and J templates and then assembled into clonotypes. Clonotypes were classified as expanded or contracted when called significant by both edgeR and NoisET, with noise models trained on biological replicates. For edgeR calls, a false discovery rate-adjusted p below 0.01 and a log2 fold-change threshold of 1 were applied. As an exploratory analysis of dynamics, max-normalized trajectories of the 1000 most abundant clonotypes were examined by PCA with hierarchical clustering. Separately sequenced CD4+ and CD8+ repertoires were used to assign a CD4 or CD8 phenotype to each responding clone. In-frame beta chains were kept once TCRdb had trimmed the public reads at Q25 with fastp and called clones with MiXCR. When rows share a CDR3 protein, they turn into one entry using the most common DNA and genes. The V and J calls come from TCRdb's annotation, not from the publication. The sample table records 180,000 or so distinct CDR3 sequences; around 16% of these occur just once. The ten largest clones add up to around 1.9% of the sample.

What the work shows at the level of the full study, not this receptor alone: Only a couple of mild cases were covered in the study, and larger cohorts including severe cases with pre-infection samples were considered necessary. From day 15 to 85, contracting clones showed balanced CD4/CD8 phenotypes, whereas a second wave of clones that expanded from day 15 to 37 leaned towards CD4+. Some responding clones were detected in pre-infection memory, suggesting pre-existing cross-reactive memory T cells joined the SARS-CoV-2 response. SARS-CoV-2 specificity was not confirmed for the second-wave clones peaking on day 37. Contracting CD4+ clones were located mainly in the CM and EM memory subsets, whereas CD8+ clones were found to be enriched in EMRA.

Ficoll-Paque density gradient centrifugation was used to isolate PBMCs. V sheds 5 bases and J sheds 0 bases, leaving 8 bases between their ends. Inclusive of the bounding cysteine and phenylalanine, the CDR3 is 15 residues long. The sequence is cut down to CDR3 DNA, 45 bases in frame from base 1. CDR1 and CDR2 (SGHTA, FQGTGA) derive from the germline V gene. The sequenced sample consisted of PBMCs or a T cell subset sorted from them (not recorded which). The sequence was collected from an adult woman who had mild COVID-19 (a few samples of this study predate the infection). The sample titles of this study are shuffled in the database, so cell type and time point are left out; the donor was told from shared clones. The sequence links TRBV7-3 to TRBJ2-6; the D gene remains uncertain. The CDR3 here reads CASSPLHSGANVLTF. The DNA is TGTGCCAGCAGCCCCCTCCACTCTGGGGCCAACGTCCTGACTTTC.